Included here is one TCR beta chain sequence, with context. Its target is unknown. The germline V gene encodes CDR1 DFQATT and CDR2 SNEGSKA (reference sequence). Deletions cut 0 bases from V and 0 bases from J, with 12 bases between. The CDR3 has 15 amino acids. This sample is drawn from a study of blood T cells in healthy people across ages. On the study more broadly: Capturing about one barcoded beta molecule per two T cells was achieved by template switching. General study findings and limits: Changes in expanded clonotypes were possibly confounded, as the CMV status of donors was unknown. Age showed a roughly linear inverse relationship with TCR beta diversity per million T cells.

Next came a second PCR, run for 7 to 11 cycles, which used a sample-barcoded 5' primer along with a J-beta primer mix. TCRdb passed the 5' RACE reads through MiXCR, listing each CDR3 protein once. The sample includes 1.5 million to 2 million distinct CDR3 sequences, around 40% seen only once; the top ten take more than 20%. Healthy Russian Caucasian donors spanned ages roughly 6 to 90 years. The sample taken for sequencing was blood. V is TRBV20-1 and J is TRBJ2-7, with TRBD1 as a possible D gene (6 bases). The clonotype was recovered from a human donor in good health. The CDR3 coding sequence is TGCAGTGCTAGAGAGCGCAGGGGATTCTCCTACGAGCAGTACTTC. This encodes CSARERRGFSYEQYF.